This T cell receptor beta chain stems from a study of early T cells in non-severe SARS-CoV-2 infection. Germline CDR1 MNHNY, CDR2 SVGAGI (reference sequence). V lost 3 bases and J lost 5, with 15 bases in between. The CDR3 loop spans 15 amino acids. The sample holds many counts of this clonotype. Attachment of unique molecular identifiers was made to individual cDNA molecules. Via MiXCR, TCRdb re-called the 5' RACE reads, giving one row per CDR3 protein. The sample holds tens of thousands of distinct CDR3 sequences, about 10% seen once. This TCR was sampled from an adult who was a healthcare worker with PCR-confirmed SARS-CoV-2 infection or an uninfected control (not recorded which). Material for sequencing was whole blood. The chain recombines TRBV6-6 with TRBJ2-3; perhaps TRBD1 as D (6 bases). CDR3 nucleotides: TGTGCCAGCAGTTATCAGCAGGGGCAGGTAGATACGCAGTATTTT. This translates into CASSYQQGQVDTQYF.